The sequence of this TCR beta chain was determined in a study of blood T cell repertoires in COVID-19. Libraries were prepared by immunoSEQ multiplex PCR; TCRdb keeps only in-frame clonotypes and omits some of them. The sample holds 250,000 to 350,000 clones, 75% to 95% seen once. Germline V gene lookup returns CDR1 MDHEN and CDR2 SYDVKM. The V and J ends lost 5 bases and 4 bases, in that order; junction bases with no gene match: 15. The CDR3 has 18 amino acids. The V and J genes are TRBV28 and TRBJ2-2, with TRBD1 matching over 8 bases. The sequence derives from a woman in her 30s who had recovered from COVID-19. Sequenced: PBMCs or T cells enriched from blood (not recorded which). The chain's CDR3 is CASSGHDGQGDTTGELFF. The CDR3, as DNA: TGTGCCAGCAGTGGCCATGATGGACAGGGAGATACCACCGGGGAGCTGTTTTTT.